Described below is a single T cell receptor beta chain sequence and its context. As yet, its antigen is unknown. The germline gives CDR1 LNHDA, CDR2 SQIVND (reference sequence). Trimming took 3 bases from V and 1 from J, leaving 6 bases between them. This CDR3 spans 13 amino acids. The data originate from a study of CD8+ T cells in alopecia areata. Study-level background: Tofacitinib was given for 6 to 18 months, then stopped for 6 months.

PBMCs served as the source from which CD4+ and CD8+ T cells were sorted. Study-level results: Normal scalp showed lower clonality than lesional scalp, especially alopecia totalis/universalis.

The sequencing template was cDNA reverse transcribed from extracted RNA. Sequencing used immunoSEQ multiplex PCR; TCRdb keeps in-frame clones, though not all of them. The sample lists about 130,000 clones; roughly 54% were seen once. This clonotype was sampled from a human donor with alopecia areata. The material sequenced was CD4+ T cells sorted from blood, taken at week 0. The V and J genes are TRBV19 and TRBJ2-5; D unresolved. DNA of the CDR3: TGTGCCAGTAGTATCTCTGTCCAAGAGACCCAGTACTTC. It translates to CASSISVQETQYF.